This T cell receptor (beta chain) was identified during a study of cytomegalovirus exposure and HLA in healthy donors. PCR employed 60 Vbeta and 13 Jbeta primers. Sequencing used immunoSEQ multiplex PCR; TCRdb keeps in-frame clones, though not all of them. The sample carries 150,000 to 200,000 clones, about four fifths recorded once. The V gene lost 6 bases and the J gene lost 4 bases, with 23 bases spanning the gap. The CDR3 is made up of 17 amino acids. From germline, CDR1 is SGHDT and CDR2 YYEEEE. The specimen sequenced was PBMCs. This chain joins TRBV5-6 and TRBJ2-1, with D maybe TRBD2 (6 bases). The TCR sequence derives from a female donor in good health and CMV-seronegative. CDR3: CASTPKRGGGVYNEQFF. The CDR3 DNA follows: TGTGCCAGCACCCCGAAAAGAGGTGGCGGGGTATACAATGAGCAGTTCTTC. The full variable domain, its missing parts supplied by reference TRBV5-6 and TRBJ2-1, is DAGVTQSPTHLIKTRGQQVTLRCSPKSGHDTVSWYQQALGQGPQFIFQYYEEEERQRGNFPDRFSGHQFPNYSSELNVNALLLGDSALYLCASTPKRGGGVYNEQFFGPGTRLTVL.